This T cell receptor beta chain was identified during a study of T cell repertoires in cytomegalovirus infection. Overall study: Through public TCR beta signatures, both CMV infection and matching HLA type were indicated. Study results and limitations: The ex vivo response was dominated by HLA-C-restricted CMV-specific TCR beta clonotypes.

One entry per CDR3 protein results from TCRdb running MiXCR on the reads. The sample includes around 440,000 distinct CDR3 sequences, around 11% of them seen just once. At least ten counts were recorded for this clonotype. Its antigen is not known. V lost 4 bases, J lost 2 bases, and 6 bases stayed unmatched. Germline loops: CDR1 SGDLS, CDR2 YYNGEE. The CDR3 runs 15 residues. The sample taken for sequencing was PBMCs. The source of this sequence is a human donor in good health (CMV status not recorded). Some clones in this sample may be carry-over from other donors' samples. The V call is TRBV9, the J call TRBJ1-5, with 7 bases lining up with TRBD1. This chain's CDR3 is CASSTTGLGNQPQHF. The DNA for the CDR3 is TGTGCCAGCAGCACGACAGGGCTTGGCAATCAGCCCCAGCATTTT.